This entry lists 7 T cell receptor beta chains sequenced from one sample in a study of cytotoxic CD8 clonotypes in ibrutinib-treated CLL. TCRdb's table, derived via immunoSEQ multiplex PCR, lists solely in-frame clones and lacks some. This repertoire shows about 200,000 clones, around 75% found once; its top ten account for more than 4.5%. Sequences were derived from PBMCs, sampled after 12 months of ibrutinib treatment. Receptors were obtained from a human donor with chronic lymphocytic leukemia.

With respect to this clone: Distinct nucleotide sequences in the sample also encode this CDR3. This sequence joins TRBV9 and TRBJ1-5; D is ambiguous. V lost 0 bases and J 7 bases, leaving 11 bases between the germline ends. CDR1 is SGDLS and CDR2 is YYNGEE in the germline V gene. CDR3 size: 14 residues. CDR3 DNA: TGTGCCAGCAGCGTAGCAGGTTCGCAACAGCCCCAGCATTTT. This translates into CASSVAGSQQPQHF.

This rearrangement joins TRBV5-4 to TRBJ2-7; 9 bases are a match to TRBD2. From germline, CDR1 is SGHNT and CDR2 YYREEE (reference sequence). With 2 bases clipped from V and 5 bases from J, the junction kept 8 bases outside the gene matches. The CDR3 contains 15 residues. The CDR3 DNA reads TGTGCCAGCAGCTTCCGTAGCGGGAGTCAACACGAGCAGTACTTC. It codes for CASSFRSGSQHEQYF.

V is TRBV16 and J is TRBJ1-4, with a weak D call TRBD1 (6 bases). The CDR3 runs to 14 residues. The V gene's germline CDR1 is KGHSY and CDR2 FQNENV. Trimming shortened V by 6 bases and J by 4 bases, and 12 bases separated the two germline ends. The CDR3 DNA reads TGTGCCAGCAGAAACACAGGGTATAATGAAAAACTGTTTTTT. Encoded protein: CASRNTGYNEKLFF.

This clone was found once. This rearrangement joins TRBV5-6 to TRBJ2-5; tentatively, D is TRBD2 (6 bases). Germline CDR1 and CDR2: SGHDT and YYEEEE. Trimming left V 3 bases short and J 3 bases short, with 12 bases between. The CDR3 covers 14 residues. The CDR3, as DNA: TGTGCCAGCAGCTCATGGGACTCCGAAGAGACCCAGTACTTC. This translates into CASSSWDSEETQYF. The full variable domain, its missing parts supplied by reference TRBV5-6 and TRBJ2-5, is DAGVTQSPTHLIKTRGQQVTLRCSPKSGHDTVSWYQQALGQGPQFIFQYYEEEERQRGNFPDRFSGHQFPNYSSELNVNALLLGDSALYLCASSSWDSEETQYFGPGTRLLVL.

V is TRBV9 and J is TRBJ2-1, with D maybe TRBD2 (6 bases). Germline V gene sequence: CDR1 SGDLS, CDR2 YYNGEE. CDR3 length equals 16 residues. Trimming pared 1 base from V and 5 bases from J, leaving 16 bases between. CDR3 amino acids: CASSVFLGTGNNEQFF. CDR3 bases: TGTGCCAGCAGCGTATTTCTGGGGACTGGAAACAATGAGCAGTTCTTC. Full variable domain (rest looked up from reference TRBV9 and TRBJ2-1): DSGVTQTPKHLITATGQRVTLRCSPRSGDLSVYWYQQSLDQGLQFLIQYYNGEERAKGNILERFSAQQFPDLHSELNLSSLELGDSALYFCASSVFLGTGNNEQFFGPGTRLTVL.

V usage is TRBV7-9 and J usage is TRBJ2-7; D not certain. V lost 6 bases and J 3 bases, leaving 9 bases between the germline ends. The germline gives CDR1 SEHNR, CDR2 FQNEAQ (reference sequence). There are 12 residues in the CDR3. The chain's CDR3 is CASSPTVYEQYF. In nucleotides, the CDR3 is TGTGCCAGCAGTCCGACGGTCTACGAGCAGTACTTC.

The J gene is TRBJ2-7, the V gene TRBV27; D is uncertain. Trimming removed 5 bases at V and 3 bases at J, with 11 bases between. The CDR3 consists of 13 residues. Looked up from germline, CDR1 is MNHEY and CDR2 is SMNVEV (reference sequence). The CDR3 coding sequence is TGTGCCAGCAGTCCCAGCGAGCACTACGAGCAGTACTTC. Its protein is CASSPSEHYEQYF.